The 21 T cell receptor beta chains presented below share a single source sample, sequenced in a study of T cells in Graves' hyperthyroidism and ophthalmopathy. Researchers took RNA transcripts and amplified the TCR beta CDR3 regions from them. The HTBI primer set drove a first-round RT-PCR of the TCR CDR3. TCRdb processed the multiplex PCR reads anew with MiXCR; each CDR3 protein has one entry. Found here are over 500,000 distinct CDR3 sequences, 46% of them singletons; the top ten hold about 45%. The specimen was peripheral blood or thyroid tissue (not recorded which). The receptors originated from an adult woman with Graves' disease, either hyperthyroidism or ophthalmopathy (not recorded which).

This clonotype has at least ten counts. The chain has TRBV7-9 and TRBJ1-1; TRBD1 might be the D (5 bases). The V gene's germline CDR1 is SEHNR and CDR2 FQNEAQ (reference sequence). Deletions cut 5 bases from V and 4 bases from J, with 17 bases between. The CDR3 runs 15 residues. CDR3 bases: TGTGCCAGCAGCCACGCAGAGGGGTGGTCCACTGAAGCTTTCTTT. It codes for CASSHAEGWSTEAFF. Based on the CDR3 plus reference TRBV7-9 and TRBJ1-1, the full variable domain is DTGVSQNPRHKITKRGQNVTFRCDPISEHNRLYWYRQTLGQGPEFLTYFQNEAQLEKSRLLSDRFSAERPKGSFSTLEIQRTEQGDSAMYLCASSHAEGWSTEAFFGQGTRLTVV.

CDR3 region: CSARPGQGPAAQYF. CDR3 DNA sequence: TGCAGTGCTAGACCCGGACAGGGGCCTGCGGCCCAGTACTTC. The chain links TRBV20-1 to TRBJ2-5, with 9 bases fitting TRBD1. V was pared by 2 bases and J by 9 bases, with 10 bases of the junction left unmatched. The CDR3 loop spans 14 amino acids. CDR1 and CDR2 from the germline V gene are DFQATT and SNEGSKA (reference sequence).

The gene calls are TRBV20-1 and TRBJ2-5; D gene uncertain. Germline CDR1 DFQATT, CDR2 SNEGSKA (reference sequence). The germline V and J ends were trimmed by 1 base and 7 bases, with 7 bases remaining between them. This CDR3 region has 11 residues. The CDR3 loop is CSARVWGTQYF. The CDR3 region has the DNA TGCAGTGCTAGAGTTTGGGGGACCCAGTACTTC.

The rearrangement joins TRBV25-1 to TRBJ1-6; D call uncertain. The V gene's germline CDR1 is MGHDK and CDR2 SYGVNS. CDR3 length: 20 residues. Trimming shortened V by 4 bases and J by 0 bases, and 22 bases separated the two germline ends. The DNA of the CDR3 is TGTGCCAGCAGTGCGACGACTGGGATCCAAATAAGCTCCTATAATTCACCCCTCCACTTT. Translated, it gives CASSATTGIQISSYNSPLHF. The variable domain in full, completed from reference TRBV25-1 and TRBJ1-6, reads EADIYQTPRYLVIGTGKKITLECSQTMGHDKMYWYQQDPGMELHLIHYSYGVNSTEKGDLSSESTVSRIRTEHFPLTLESARPSHTSQYLCASSATTGIQISSYNSPLHFGNGTRLTVT.

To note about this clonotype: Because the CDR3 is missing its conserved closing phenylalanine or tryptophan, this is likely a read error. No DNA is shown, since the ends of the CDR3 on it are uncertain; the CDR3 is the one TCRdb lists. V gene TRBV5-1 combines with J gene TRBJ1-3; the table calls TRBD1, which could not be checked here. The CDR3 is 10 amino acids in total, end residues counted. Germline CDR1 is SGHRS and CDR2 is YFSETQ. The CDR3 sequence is CASSREAGGV.

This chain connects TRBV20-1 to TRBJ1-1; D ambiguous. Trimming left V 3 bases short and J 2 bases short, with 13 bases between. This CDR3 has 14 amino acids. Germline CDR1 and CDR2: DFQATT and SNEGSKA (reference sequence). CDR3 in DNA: TGCAGTGCTAGCGACCTGGGCCTAAACACTGAAGCTTTCTTT. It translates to CSASDLGLNTEAFF.

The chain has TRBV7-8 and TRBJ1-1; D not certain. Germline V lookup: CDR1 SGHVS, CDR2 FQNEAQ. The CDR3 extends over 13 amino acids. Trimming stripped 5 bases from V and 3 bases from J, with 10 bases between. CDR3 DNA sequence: TGTGCCAGCAGCGGCCGTCGGGACACTGAAGCTTTCTTT. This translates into CASSGRRDTEAFF.

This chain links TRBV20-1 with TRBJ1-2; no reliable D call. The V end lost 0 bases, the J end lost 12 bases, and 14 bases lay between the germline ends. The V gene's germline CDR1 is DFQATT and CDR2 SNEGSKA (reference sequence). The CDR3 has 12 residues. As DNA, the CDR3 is TGCAGTGCTAGAGATCGACTAGCGGGCAACACCTTC. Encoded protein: CSARDRLAGNTF.

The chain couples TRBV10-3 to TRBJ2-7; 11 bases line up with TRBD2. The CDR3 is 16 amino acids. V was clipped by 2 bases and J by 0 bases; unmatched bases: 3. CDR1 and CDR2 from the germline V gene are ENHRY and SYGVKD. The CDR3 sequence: CAISERLAGPSYEQYF. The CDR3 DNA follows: TGTGCCATCAGTGAGAGACTAGCGGGACCCTCCTACGAGCAGTACTTC.

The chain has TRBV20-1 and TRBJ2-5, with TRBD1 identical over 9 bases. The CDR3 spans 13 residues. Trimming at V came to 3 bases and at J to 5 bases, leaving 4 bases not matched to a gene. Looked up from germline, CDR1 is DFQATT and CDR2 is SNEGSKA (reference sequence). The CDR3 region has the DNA TGCAGTGCTAGCGGGACAGGGCTGGAGACCCAGTACTTC. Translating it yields CSASGTGLETQYF.

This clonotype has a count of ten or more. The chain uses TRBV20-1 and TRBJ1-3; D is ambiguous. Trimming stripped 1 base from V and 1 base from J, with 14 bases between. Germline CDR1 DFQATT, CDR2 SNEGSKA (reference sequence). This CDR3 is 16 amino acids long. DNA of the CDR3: TGCAGTGCTAGAGCCCCTCTCAGCGTTTCTGGAAACACCATATATTTT. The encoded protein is CSARAPLSVSGNTIYF.

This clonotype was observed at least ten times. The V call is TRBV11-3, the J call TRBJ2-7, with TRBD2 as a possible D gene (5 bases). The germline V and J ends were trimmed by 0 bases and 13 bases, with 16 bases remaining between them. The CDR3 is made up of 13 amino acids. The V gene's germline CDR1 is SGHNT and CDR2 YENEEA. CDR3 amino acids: CASSLDRVSVPYF. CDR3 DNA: TGTGCCAGCAGCTTAGATCGGGTTAGCGTCCCATACTTC.

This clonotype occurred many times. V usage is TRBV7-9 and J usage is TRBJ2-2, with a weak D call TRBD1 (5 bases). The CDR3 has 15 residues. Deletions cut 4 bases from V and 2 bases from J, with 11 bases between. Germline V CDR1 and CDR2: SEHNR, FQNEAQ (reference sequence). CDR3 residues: CASSSLDRNTGELFF. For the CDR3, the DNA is TGTGCCAGCAGCTCGCTTGACAGAAACACCGGGGAGCTGTTTTTT.

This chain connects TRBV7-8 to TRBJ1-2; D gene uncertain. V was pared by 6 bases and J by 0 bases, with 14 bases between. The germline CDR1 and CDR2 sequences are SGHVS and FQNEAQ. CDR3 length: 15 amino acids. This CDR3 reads CASSAWHSSNYGYTF. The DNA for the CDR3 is TGTGCCAGCAGTGCCTGGCACAGTTCTAACTATGGCTACACCTTC. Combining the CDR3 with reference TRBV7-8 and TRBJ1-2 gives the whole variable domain GAGVSQSPRYKVAKRGQDVALRCDPISGHVSLFWYQQALGQGPEFLTYFQNEAQLDKSGLPSDRFFAERPEGSVSTLKIQRTQQEDSAVYLCASSAWHSSNYGYTFGSGTRLTVV.

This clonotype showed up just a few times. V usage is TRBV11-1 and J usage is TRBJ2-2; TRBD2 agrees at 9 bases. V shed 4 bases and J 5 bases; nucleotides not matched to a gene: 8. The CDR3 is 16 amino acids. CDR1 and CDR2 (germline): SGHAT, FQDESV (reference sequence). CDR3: CASSSLAGGRTGELFF. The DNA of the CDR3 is TGTGCCAGCAGCTCGTTGGCGGGAGGGCGGACCGGGGAGCTGTTTTTT.

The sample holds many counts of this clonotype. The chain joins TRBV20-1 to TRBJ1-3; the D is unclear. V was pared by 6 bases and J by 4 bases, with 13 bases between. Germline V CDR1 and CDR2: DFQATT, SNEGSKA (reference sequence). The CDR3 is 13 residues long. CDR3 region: CSANEGSGNTIYF. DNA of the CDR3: TGCAGTGCAAACGAGGGTTCCGGAAACACCATATATTTT.

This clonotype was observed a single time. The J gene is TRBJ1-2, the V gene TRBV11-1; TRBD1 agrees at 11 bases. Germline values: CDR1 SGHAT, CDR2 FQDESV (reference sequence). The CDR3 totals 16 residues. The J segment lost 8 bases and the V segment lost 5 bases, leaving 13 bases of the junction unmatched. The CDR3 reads CASSPRRTGGAEGYTF. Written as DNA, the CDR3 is TGTGCCAGCAGCCCGAGGCGGACAGGGGGCGCGGAGGGCTACACCTTC.

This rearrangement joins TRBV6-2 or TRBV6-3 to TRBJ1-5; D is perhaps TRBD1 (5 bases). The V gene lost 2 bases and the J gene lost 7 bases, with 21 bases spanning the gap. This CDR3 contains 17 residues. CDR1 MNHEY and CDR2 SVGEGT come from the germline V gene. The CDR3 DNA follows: TGTGCCAGCAGTTACGTGTCAGGCCGCGACAGTAGGCAGCCCCAGCATTTT. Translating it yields CASSYVSGRDSRQPQHF.

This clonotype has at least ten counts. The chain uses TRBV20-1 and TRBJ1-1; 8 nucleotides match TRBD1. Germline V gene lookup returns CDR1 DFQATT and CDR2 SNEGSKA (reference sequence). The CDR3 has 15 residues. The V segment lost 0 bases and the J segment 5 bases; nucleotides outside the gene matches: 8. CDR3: CSARDRLTGETEAFF. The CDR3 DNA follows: TGCAGTGCTAGAGATCGCCTGACAGGGGAAACTGAAGCTTTCTTT.

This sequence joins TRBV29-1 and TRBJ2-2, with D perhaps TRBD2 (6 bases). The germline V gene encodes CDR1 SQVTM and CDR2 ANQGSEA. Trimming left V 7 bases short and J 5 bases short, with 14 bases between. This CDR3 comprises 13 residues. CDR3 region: CSAWARETGELFF. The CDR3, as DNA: TGCAGCGCCTGGGCCCGGGAGACCGGGGAGCTGTTTTTT.

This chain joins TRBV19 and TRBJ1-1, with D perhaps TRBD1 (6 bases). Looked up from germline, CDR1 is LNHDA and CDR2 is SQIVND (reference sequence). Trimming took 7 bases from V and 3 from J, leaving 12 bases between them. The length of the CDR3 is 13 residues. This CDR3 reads CASIHREYTEAFF. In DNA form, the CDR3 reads TGTGCCAGTATCCACAGGGAGTACACTGAAGCTTTCTTT.